The entry below gives a single T cell receptor beta chain sequence along with its context. Its antigen remains unidentified. The data derive from a study of T cell responses to AZD1222 COVID-19 vaccine. Study results and limitations: Samples come after the peak T cell response, not at day 14. Rises in breadth and depth of Spike-specific TCRs came after two AZD1222 doses.

The CDR3 has 12 amino acids. V shed 3 bases, J shed 10 bases, and the junction held 2 bases outside the gene matches. Germline V lookup: CDR1 MNHNS, CDR2 SASEGT. The repertoire was sequenced with immunoSEQ multiplex PCR; TCRdb's copy has only in-frame clones and lacks some. This sample carries roughly 150,000 clones, 94% of them seen once, and the ten largest clones take roughly 5.5%. V and J are TRBV6-1 and TRBJ2-1; 8 bases agree with TRBD2. The sequencing used peripheral blood, collected 28 days after the second AZD1222 dose. The sequence came from an adult who received the AZD1222 COVID-19 vaccine. CDR3 amino acids: CASSDRLAEQFF. CDR3 nucleotides: TGTGCCAGCAGTGATCGACTAGCGGAGCAGTTCTTC.